This T cell receptor beta chain appears in the sequencing data of a study of blood T cell repertoires in COVID-19 (dated by TCRdb to 2020 to 2022). With respect to the entire study: Collaborator samples came from the United States, Italy and Spain and covered acute and convalescent phases of COVID-19. The prospective study material was composed of cDNA or gDNA derived from T cells, B-cell-depleted T cells, or PBMCs. Deeply sampled blood TCRbeta repertoires from subjects exposed to, actively infected with, or recovered from COVID-19 were included in the dataset. The repertoires were made available in a free public database intended to serve as a resource for research on the immune response to SARS-CoV-2. Samples came from the ongoing ImmuneRACE study (first 160 participants) plus 1,254 subjects from 6 global collaborators. Nearly every sample came with metadata listing a de-identified subject ID, COVID-19 status, age in years and sex. Where available, HLA class I and class II types were taken from metadata supplied by the sample provider and were not determined by assay-based typing. General findings and caveats noted by the study authors: The amount of clinical and demographic metadata varied by source and participant and was provided uncurated.

TCRbeta CDR3 regions were amplified from genomic DNA using the immunoSEQ Assay, a bias-controlled multiplex PCR. In the original analysis: The number of nucleated cells in each sample was estimated by amplification of reference gene primers within the assay. Sequence reads were collapsed and filtered to measure the absolute abundance of every unique TCRbeta CDR3 rearrangement. Productive Simpson clonality was computed per sample as the square root of Simpson's diversity index over productive rearrangements. TCRdb re-hosts the immuneACCESS table, in-frame sequences only. Its copies lack some clones; in the studies checked, an unresolved V gene accounts for under half of them, and the cause for the rest is not known. V, J and clone size were drawn from that table, and D and trimming were deduced from the DNA. Recorded for this sample are approximately 110,000 clones; 65% to 80% of them occurred a single time. The top ten hold more than 0.65% of the sample.

Germline trimming: 4 bases from V, 0 bases from J; junction bases outside gene matches: 8. The CDR3 holds 16 amino acids from the cysteine to the phenylalanine. The read is trimmed to its CDR3 DNA, 48 bases read in frame from base 1. CDR1 SGHAT and CDR2 FQDESV are derived from the germline V gene (reference sequence). Each collaborating institution followed its own protocols to collect whole blood in K2EDTA tubes. For TCRbeta analysis, collaborator samples were shipped as frozen whole blood, as isolated PBMCs, or as DNA extracted from either sample type. This clone was counted between two and nine times. The clone's antigen remains unknown. Base qualities are missing; no much larger clone stands one base away.

The specimen sequenced was peripheral blood. The receptor chain draws on TRBV11-1 and TRBJ2-7; 8 middle bases align to TRBD1. The receptor was derived from a human donor with acute or convalescent COVID-19. The donor label of this sample is uncertain. The CDR3 amino acid sequence is: CASSSGRTGTSYEQYF. The DNA sequence is as follows: TGTGCCAGCAGCTCCGGTAGGACAGGGACCTCCTACGAGCAGTACTTC.